The 7 T cell receptor beta chains below were found in one sample sequenced in a study of cytotoxic CD8 clonotypes in ibrutinib-treated CLL. Assay: immunoSEQ multiplex PCR; the TCRdb copy retains only in-frame clones and omits some. The repertoire holds about 140,000 clones, with about 80% as singletons. The sequences come from PBMCs, collected after 12 months of ibrutinib treatment. The receptor source for this set is a human donor with chronic lymphocytic leukemia.

The CDR3 is CASIGLAGAGELFF. The CDR3 coding sequence is TGTGCCAGCATCGGACTAGCGGGGGCCGGGGAGCTGTTTTTT. The chain links TRBV2 to TRBJ2-2; TRBD2 matches 13 bases. The V gene end was trimmed by 7 bases and the J gene end by 6 bases; junction bases not matched to a gene: 2. Germline CDR1 is SNHLY and CDR2 is FYNNEI. The CDR3 spans 14 residues. The full variable domain, its missing parts supplied by reference TRBV2 and TRBJ2-2, is EPEVTQTPSHQVTQMGQEVILRCVPISNHLYFYWYRQILGQKVEFLVSFYNNEISEKSEIFDDQFSVERPDGSNFTLKIRSTKLEDSAMYFCASIGLAGAGELFFGEGSRLTVL.

The chain employs TRBV7-3 and TRBJ1-1; 8 nucleotides match TRBD1. Germline CDR1 reads SGHTA; CDR2 reads FQGTGA. J was trimmed by 1 base and V by 2 bases; bases with no gene match: 0. The CDR3 length is 14 residues. Here the CDR3 reads CASSLDRGNTEAFF. The CDR3 DNA reads TGTGCCAGCAGCTTAGACAGGGGGAACACTGAAGCTTTCTTT.

A single count supports this clone. V and J are TRBV6-1 and TRBJ2-7; possibly TRBD1 for D (6 bases). CDR3 length: 11 amino acids. Germline CDR1 is MNHNS and CDR2 is SASEGT. Trimming took off 6 bases at V and 6 bases at J, with 9 bases between the two ends. The CDR3 loop reads CASSRGGEQYF. The DNA for the CDR3 is TGTGCCAGCAGCAGAGGGGGCGAGCAGTACTTC.

The gene calls are TRBV6-4 and TRBJ2-7; 11 nucleotides match TRBD2. Germline V gene data show CDR1 as MRHNA and CDR2 as SNTAGT. The CDR3 runs to 14 residues. With V trimmed by 5 bases and J by 5 bases, 5 bases remained unmatched. CDR3 region: CASSYLTSGDEQYF. CDR3 coding DNA: TGTGCCAGCAGTTACTTGACTAGCGGGGACGAGCAGTACTTC.

The chain couples TRBV5-6 to TRBJ2-2; D not resolved. The V end lost 0 bases, the J end lost 5 bases, and 8 bases lay between the germline ends. The CDR3 extends over 14 amino acids. Germline loops: CDR1 SGHDT, CDR2 YYEEEE. The CDR3 nucleotides are TGTGCCAGCAGCTTGGCCATCGGGACCGGGGAGCTGTTTTTT. Protein sequence: CASSLAIGTGELFF.

The rearrangement joins TRBV6-5 to TRBJ1-4, with 10 bases that match TRBD1. The V segment lost 5 bases and the J segment 7 bases; nucleotides outside the gene matches: 7. Germline values: CDR1 MNHEY, CDR2 SVGAGI. CDR3 size: 15 residues. The CDR3 DNA sequence: TGTGCCAGCAGTCCGGGGACAGGGGTTGGTGAAAAACTGTTTTTT. Amino acids: CASSPGTGVGEKLFF.

There are a few counts of this clone. The J gene is TRBJ2-5, the V gene TRBV7-2, with 7 bases matching TRBD2. Germline-derived CDR1 and CDR2 are SGHTA and FQGNSA. The CDR3 has 16 residues. V lost 2 bases, J lost 4 bases, and 10 bases stayed unmatched. The CDR3, as DNA: TGTGCCAGCAGCTTAAGGGAGGGAGGGTTGCCAGAGACCCAGTACTTC. Translating gives CASSLREGGLPETQYF.